These 12 T cell receptor beta chains were sequenced from one sample in a study of T cell repertoires in cytomegalovirus infection (dated 2019 in TCRdb). The sequencer listed for this sample is Illumina HiSeq 1500. TCRdb redid the processing of the public reads, applying fastp at Q25 and MiXCR, and retained in-frame beta chains. Each CDR3 protein gets just one entry, which takes the most common genes and DNA from the rows behind it. The sample data list about a million distinct CDR3 sequences, and approximately 32% of these were observed just once. The top ten clonotypes cover around an eighth of the sample. The treatment or condition label, as the study defines it: in vitro stimulation with specific CMV peptide epitopes to enrich CMV-specific T cells. Their target antigens are unknown. Source: cultured CD8+ T cells from PBMCs, taken from culture after CMV antigen stimulation. The receptors stem from a human donor in good health (CMV status not recorded). Some clones in this sample may be carry-over from other donors' samples.

This clonotype was seen repeatedly, ten times or more. V and J are TRBV7-9 and TRBJ1-5; 12 positions agree with TRBD1. Trimming at V came to 5 bases and at J to 7 bases, leaving 6 bases not matched to a gene. The CDR3 is 15 amino acids. Germline CDR1 reads SEHNR; CDR2 reads FQNEAQ (reference sequence). The CDR3 coding sequence is TGTGCCAGCAGCGGGACAGGGGGCGCGGTACAGCCCCAGCATTTT. Protein sequence: CASSGTGGAVQPQHF.

This clonotype was picked up many times. This chain links TRBV7-9 with TRBJ2-4; TRBD1 matches 8 bases. V lost 5 bases to trimming and J lost 1 base; unmatched junction nucleotides: 7. This CDR3 spans 16 amino acids. The germline V gene encodes CDR1 SEHNR and CDR2 FQNEAQ (reference sequence). The CDR3 DNA reads TGTGCCAGCAGCCCTTGGACAGGGCGCGCCAAAAACATTCAGTACTTC. It codes for CASSPWTGRAKNIQYF.

The chain combines TRBV6-6 with TRBJ1-2; no clear D gene. Looked up from germline, CDR1 is MNHNY and CDR2 is SVGAGI (reference sequence). The CDR3 has 13 amino acids. V was shortened by 2 bases and J by 6 bases, with 10 bases between the two germline ends. For the CDR3, the DNA is TGTGCCAGCAGTTACAGGGCCCCCGATGGCTACACCTTC. The encoded protein is CASSYRAPDGYTF.

This clonotype was found a few times. The chain is built from TRBV6-2 or TRBV6-3 and TRBJ2-1, with 9 bases identical to TRBD2. The CDR3 length is 16 residues. V was pared by 0 bases and J by 8 bases, with 8 bases of the junction left unmatched. The germline gives CDR1 MNHEY, CDR2 SVGEGT. This chain's CDR3 is CASSYSSRGGPDEQFF. Written as DNA, the CDR3 is TGTGCCAGCAGTTACTCCTCGCGGGGGGGCCCGGATGAGCAGTTCTTC.

This chain connects TRBV2 to TRBJ2-1; possible D gene TRBD1, 6 bases. Trimming shortened V by 7 bases and J by 2 bases, and 18 bases separated the two germline ends. This CDR3 is 16 amino acids long. Germline CDR1 SNHLY, CDR2 FYNNEI. The chain's CDR3 is CASIQMGALTYNEQFF. In nucleotides, the CDR3 is TGTGCCAGCATACAAATGGGGGCATTAACCTACAATGAGCAGTTCTTC. Looking up the rest from reference TRBV2 and TRBJ2-1 gives the full variable domain: EPEVTQTPSHQVTQMGQEVILRCVPISNHLYFYWYRQILGQKVEFLVSFYNNEISEKSEIFDDQFSVERPDGSNFTLKIRSTKLEDSAMYFCASIQMGALTYNEQFFGPGTRLTVL.

This clonotype was detected a few times. The chain links TRBV25-1 to TRBJ1-1; 9 bases agree with TRBD1. The J segment lost 4 bases and the V segment lost 6 bases, leaving 9 bases of the junction unmatched. Germline-derived CDR1 and CDR2 are MGHDK and SYGVNS. This CDR3 comprises 15 residues. DNA for the CDR3: TGTGCCAGCAGAGATACCGGGACAGGGCTCACTGAAGCTTTCTTT. This sequence encodes CASRDTGTGLTEAFF.

The chain joins TRBV19 to TRBJ2-3, with 7 nucleotides matching TRBD1. This CDR3 is 17 amino acids long. V lost 0 bases, J lost 2 bases, and 8 bases stayed unmatched. The germline CDR1 and CDR2 sequences are LNHDA and SQIVND (reference sequence). Here the CDR3 reads CASSIDPQGSFTDTQYF. For the CDR3, the DNA is TGTGCCAGTAGTATAGATCCACAGGGGTCGTTCACAGATACGCAGTATTTT. The variable domain in full, with the rest retrieved from reference TRBV19 and TRBJ2-3, is DGGITQSPKYLFRKEGQNVTLSCEQNLNHDAMYWYRQDPGQGLRLIYYSQIVNDFQKGDIAEGYSVSREKKESFPLTVTSAQKNPTAFYLCASSIDPQGSFTDTQYFGPGTRLTVL.

The chain employs TRBV6-6 and TRBJ2-5; 7 bases map to TRBD1. The germline gives CDR1 MNHNY, CDR2 SVGAGI (reference sequence). The CDR3 covers 13 residues. V lost 7 bases to trimming and J lost 4 bases; unmatched junction nucleotides: 6. The CDR3 loop reads CASTIDRVETQYF. The CDR3 nucleotides read TGTGCCAGCACTATAGACAGGGTAGAGACCCAGTACTTC.

The V call is TRBV7-9, the J call TRBJ2-7; 8 bases map to TRBD1. The CDR3 consists of 15 residues. V lost 5 bases, J lost 6 bases, and 12 bases stayed unmatched. The germline gives CDR1 SEHNR, CDR2 FQNEAQ (reference sequence). This CDR3 reads CASSPALTGALEQYF. The CDR3 region has the DNA TGTGCCAGCAGCCCCGCGTTGACAGGGGCTCTCGAGCAGTACTTC.

The chain uses TRBV28 and TRBJ1-1; possible D gene TRBD1, 5 bases. CDR1 and CDR2 (germline): MDHEN, SYDVKM. The CDR3 is made up of 14 amino acids. The germline V and J ends were trimmed by 4 bases and 5 bases, with 14 bases remaining between them. The CDR3 DNA reads as TGTGCCAGCAGTTACTCCCGCGGGACGACTGAAGCTTTCTTT. This gives the protein CASSYSRGTTEAFF.

This clonotype has more than one count but fewer than ten. V gene TRBV12-5 combines with J gene TRBJ2-5; TRBD2 aligns across 7 bases. The V gene's germline CDR1 is LGHNT and CDR2 FRNRAP. The ends lost 4 bases at V and 1 base at J; junction bases unmatched: 9. The CDR3 is made up of 16 amino acids. The chain's CDR3 is CASGSWSGGGQETQYF. In DNA, the CDR3 is TGTGCTAGTGGTTCATGGTCTGGCGGGGGCCAAGAGACCCAGTACTTC.

This clonotype has just a few counts. The chain combines TRBV11-2 with TRBJ2-7; D is unresolved. This CDR3 region has 14 residues. The germline V gene has CDR1 SGHAT and CDR2 FQNNGV. With 0 bases removed from V and 2 bases from J, the gap between germline ends came to 8 bases. This CDR3 is CASSLESFPYEQYV. The CDR3 DNA follows: TGTGCCAGCAGCTTAGAATCCTTTCCCTACGAGCAGTACGTC.